The 12 T cell receptor beta chains presented below share a single source sample, sequenced in a study of identical twins. TCRdb passed the 5' RACE reads through MiXCR, listing each CDR3 protein once. This sample carries nearly 250,000 distinct CDR3 sequences, roughly 7% of them seen once, and the ten largest clones take roughly 3.7%. Separately, the same data were catalogued under a study of yellow fever vaccine responses in identical twins.

The sequenced material came from memory (CD45RO+) T cells sorted from blood. The receptors derive from a woman aged 18-29 years in good health.

The rearrangement joins TRBV7-9 to TRBJ1-2, with no clear D. The germline V gene has CDR1 SEHNR and CDR2 FQNEAQ (reference sequence). CDR3 length: 14 amino acids. Trimming left V 0 bases short and J 0 bases short, with 5 bases between. DNA of the CDR3: TGTGCCAGCAGCTTAGCGGCAGCTAACTATGGCTACACCTTC. This codes for CASSLAAANYGYTF.

This clonotype was observed a few times. Here the CDR3 DNA reads TGTGCCAGCATGCGACAGGGAGTTAGCAATCAGCCCCAGCATTTT. Protein product: CASMRQGVSNQPQHF. The V gene is TRBV6-2 or TRBV6-3, the J gene TRBJ1-5; the match to TRBD1 covers 7 bases. The V gene end was trimmed by 7 bases and the J gene end by 0 bases; junction bases not matched to a gene: 6. The CDR3 runs to 15 residues. CDR1 is MNHEY and CDR2 is SVGEGT in the germline V gene.

This clonotype has just a few counts. The chain couples TRBV5-1 to TRBJ2-2; D unresolved. The CDR3 consists of 15 residues. Germline CDR1 is SGHRS and CDR2 is YFSETQ. The V end was cut by 0 bases, the J end by 1 base, with 7 bases between. As DNA, the CDR3 is TGCGCCAGCAGCTTGGAACTCGGGAACACCGGGGAGCTGTTTTTT. Protein product: CASSLELGNTGELFF.

This clonotype was picked up many times. The rearrangement uses TRBV12-3 or TRBV12-4 and TRBJ1-6, with 10 positions matching TRBD1. Trimming took 6 bases from V and 9 from J; bases not matched to a gene: 5. The length of the CDR3 is 14 residues. CDR3 amino acids: CASSPGQGISPLHF. The CDR3, as DNA: TGTGCCAGCAGCCCGGGACAGGGGATTTCACCCCTCCACTTT.

This clonotype appeared a few times. The chain recombines TRBV2 with TRBJ1-1; no clear D gene. The ends were cut back, 4 bases at V and 2 bases at J, with 11 bases in the middle. CDR1 SNHLY and CDR2 FYNNEI come from the germline V gene. The CDR3 contains 14 residues. The CDR3 spells CASSVGLINTEAFF. CDR3 sequence (DNA): TGTGCCAGCAGTGTTGGACTGATTAACACTGAAGCTTTCTTT. Full variable domain (missing parts from reference TRBV2 and TRBJ1-1): EPEVTQTPSHQVTQMGQEVILRCVPISNHLYFYWYRQILGQKVEFLVSFYNNEISEKSEIFDDQFSVERPDGSNFTLKIRSTKLEDSAMYFCASSVGLINTEAFFGQGTRLTVV.

This chain uses TRBV28 with TRBJ1-5; 10 nucleotides align to TRBD1. V was clipped by 5 bases and J by 7 bases; unmatched bases: 11. Looked up from germline, CDR1 is MDHEN and CDR2 is SYDVKM. The CDR3 loop spans 16 amino acids. The CDR3: CASSQTTGGEGQPQHF. CDR3 sequence (DNA): TGTGCCAGCAGTCAAACGACAGGGGGCGAAGGACAGCCCCAGCATTTT.

This CDR3 reads CASSLWTSGQDTQYF. The CDR3 nucleotides read TGTGCCAGCAGCCTTTGGACTAGCGGGCAAGATACGCAGTATTTT. This chain uses TRBV4-2 with TRBJ2-3; TRBD2 matches 11 bases. The CDR3 contains 15 residues. Germline CDR1 LGHNA, CDR2 YNFKEQ. V shed 4 bases, J shed 5 bases, and the junction held 5 bases outside the gene matches.

This clonotype was counted between two and nine times. The J gene is TRBJ1-4, the V gene TRBV6-5; TRBD1 might be the D (5 bases). Trimming removed 2 bases from V and 5 bases from J, with 12 bases in between. Germline assignment: CDR1 MNHEY and CDR2 SVGAGI. The CDR3 spans 15 residues. This chain's CDR3 is CASSYGRAENEKLFF. In DNA, the CDR3 is TGTGCCAGCAGTTACGGCAGGGCGGAAAATGAAAAACTGTTTTTT.

At least ten counts were recorded for this clonotype. The V gene is TRBV29-1, the J gene TRBJ2-1, with D perhaps matching TRBD2 (6 bases). The germline V gene encodes CDR1 SQVTM and CDR2 ANQGSEA. The CDR3 extends over 13 amino acids. With 5 bases removed from V and 9 bases from J, the gap between germline ends came to 17 bases. The CDR3 sequence is CSVRIGGRGEQFF. CDR3 in DNA: TGCAGCGTTCGGATCGGGGGAAGAGGTGAGCAGTTCTTC.

The table lists this clonotype with a few counts. This chain uses TRBV11-3 with TRBJ2-1, with TRBD2 matching 10 bases. The CDR3 is 16 amino acids. The trim removed 3 bases at V and 1 base at J, leaving 3 bases unmatched. The V gene's germline CDR1 is SGHNT and CDR2 YENEEA. This CDR3 reads CASSFIAGGSYNEQFF. The DNA of the CDR3 is TGTGCCAGCAGCTTTATAGCGGGAGGATCCTACAATGAGCAGTTCTTC.

This sequence joins TRBV2 and TRBJ2-1; TRBD2 aligns across 10 bases. Germline V gene sequence: CDR1 SNHLY, CDR2 FYNNEI. V was clipped by 7 bases and J by 7 bases; unmatched bases: 13. The CDR3 has 16 amino acids. The chain's CDR3 is CASKLTSSGSGNEQFF. The CDR3, as DNA: TGTGCCAGCAAACTAACCTCTAGCGGGAGTGGGAATGAGCAGTTCTTC.

This clonotype was recorded at least ten times. The V and J genes are TRBV7-8 and TRBJ1-3, with D perhaps matching TRBD1 (6 bases). CDR3 length: 18 amino acids. The germline V and J ends were trimmed by 0 bases and 0 bases, with 15 bases remaining between them. Germline V gene sequence: CDR1 SGHVS, CDR2 FQNEAQ. The CDR3 nucleotides read TGTGCCAGCAGCTTAGCGCTGGGGGACAACCCCTCTGGAAACACCATATATTTT. Amino acid sequence: CASSLALGDNPSGNTIYF.